Below, 22 T cell receptor beta chains from the same sample are listed, as sequenced in a study of response to subunit inactivated influenza vaccine. TCRdb recomputed calls from the RT-PCR reads with MiXCR, one row per CDR3 protein. The table records about 310,000 distinct CDR3 sequences, 20% to 25% of them present only once. The sample in question was PBMCs from blood, obtained less than 22 months after vaccination. The source of these receptors is a man in his fifties or sixties who received an inactivated influenza vaccine.

This clonotype was counted ten times or more. The chain joins TRBV5-1 to TRBJ1-2; maybe TRBD1 (5 bases). CDR1 and CDR2 from the germline V gene are SGHRS and YFSETQ. This CDR3 is built from 12 residues. The V gene lost 3 bases and the J gene lost 8 bases, with 11 bases spanning the gap. The CDR3 sequence: CASSSGTWGYTF. CDR3 bases: TGCGCCAGCAGCTCAGGGACCTGGGGCTACACCTTC. The full variable domain, with the rest looked up from reference TRBV5-1 and TRBJ1-2, is KAGVTQTPRYLIKTRGQQVTLSCSPISGHRSVSWYQQTPGQGLQFLFEYFSETQRNKGNFPGRFSGRQFSNSRSEMNVSTLELGDSALYLCASSSGTWGYTFGSGTRLTVV.

This clonotype was picked up a small number of times. The chain links TRBV4-2 to TRBJ1-4; unclear D gene. Trimming shortened V by 1 base and J by 4 bases, and 7 bases separated the two germline ends. The CDR3 loop spans 14 amino acids. Germline CDR1 reads LGHNA; CDR2 reads YNFKEQ. The chain's CDR3 is CASSQGQNNEKLFF. CDR3 in DNA: TGTGCCAGCAGCCAAGGCCAGAATAATGAAAAACTGTTTTTT.

This clonotype was seen only a few times. The chain recombines TRBV28 with TRBJ1-2; the D is unclear. V was pared by 2 bases and J by 0 bases, with 7 bases between. The CDR3 consists of 14 residues. In germline, CDR1 is MDHEN, CDR2 SYDVKM. CDR3 coding DNA: TGTGCCAGCAGTTTACCAGCACCTAACTATGGCTACACCTTC. As protein: CASSLPAPNYGYTF.

This clonotype was detected ten times or more. This chain connects TRBV3-1 to TRBJ1-1; D gene ambiguous. Trimming removed 2 bases from V and 0 bases from J, with 4 bases in between. From germline, CDR1 is LGHDT and CDR2 YNNKEL (reference sequence). There are 13 residues in the CDR3. CDR3 sequence (DNA): TGTGCCAGCAGCCAAAGGTTGAACACTGAAGCTTTCTTT. Translated: CASSQRLNTEAFF.

The J gene is TRBJ1-1, the V gene TRBV6-1; possible D gene TRBD1, 6 bases. The V gene's germline CDR1 is MNHNS and CDR2 SASEGT. The CDR3 consists of 15 residues. Between the trimmed V and J ends, which lost 0 bases and 4 bases, there was a span of 12 bases. CDR3 sequence (DNA): TGTGCCAGCAGTGAAGCTCCAGGGGCTGGCACTGAAGCTTTCTTT. This translates into CASSEAPGAGTEAFF.

This clonotype was picked up a small number of times. The chain uses TRBV29-1 and TRBJ2-5; tentatively, D is TRBD2 (5 bases). The CDR3 is made up of 12 amino acids. V lost 6 bases, J lost 3 bases, and 11 bases lay in between. CDR1 SQVTM and CDR2 ANQGSEA come from the germline V gene. CDR3 DNA: TGCAGCGTAGCGGAGCCAGAAGAGACCCAGTACTTC. This sequence encodes CSVAEPEETQYF.

This chain joins TRBV29-1 and TRBJ2-3; no firm D call. Germline lookup yields CDR1 SQVTM and CDR2 ANQGSEA. CDR3 size: 11 residues. The V gene lost 2 bases and the J gene lost 5 bases, with 5 bases spanning the gap. CDR3 in DNA: TGCAGCGTTGAAATTTTAGATACGCAGTATTTT. Protein sequence: CSVEILDTQYF.

In this sample, this clonotype turned up a few times. The chain links TRBV5-1 to TRBJ2-5, with TRBD1 identical over 12 bases. The CDR3 extends over 15 amino acids. The V gene's germline CDR1 is SGHRS and CDR2 YFSETQ. The trim removed 4 bases at V and 5 bases at J, leaving 6 bases unmatched. The CDR3 region has the DNA TGCGCCAGCAGCCCCGGGACAGGGGGCTTCGAGACCCAGTACTTC. Protein sequence: CASSPGTGGFETQYF.

Only a few counts were recorded for this clonotype. The chain links TRBV7-9 to TRBJ2-7; 7 nucleotides line up with TRBD1. The CDR3 extends over 16 amino acids. Germline V gene data show CDR1 as SEHNR and CDR2 as FQNEAQ (reference sequence). Trimming took 5 bases from V and 4 from J; bases not matched to a gene: 14. CDR3 amino acids: CASSPYLQGIPYEQYF. CDR3 coding DNA: TGTGCCAGCAGCCCTTACCTACAGGGGATACCGTACGAGCAGTACTTC.

The chain combines TRBV12-3 or TRBV12-4 with TRBJ1-5; no clear D. The CDR3 length is 13 residues. Trimming cost V 2 bases and J 7 bases, with 9 bases left between them. CDR3 region: CASSLFGQQPQHF. For the CDR3, the DNA is TGTGCCAGCAGTTTATTCGGGCAGCAGCCCCAGCATTTT.

V usage is TRBV18 and J usage is TRBJ2-2, with D possibly matching TRBD1 (6 bases). The CDR3 consists of 15 residues. The germline gives CDR1 KGHSH, CDR2 LQKENI. V was clipped by 2 bases and J by 5 bases, with 12 bases between them. This chain's CDR3 is CASSPNRAGTGELFF. CDR3 sequence (DNA): TGTGCCAGCTCACCAAACAGGGCCGGGACCGGGGAGCTGTTTTTT.

The chain carries TRBV3-1 and TRBJ2-3; D unresolved. Trimming took off 0 bases at V and 1 base at J, with 5 bases between the two ends. This CDR3 has 14 amino acids. Germline CDR1 reads LGHDT; CDR2 reads YNNKEL (reference sequence). CDR3 protein: CASSQESGTDTQYF. For the CDR3, the DNA is TGTGCCAGCAGCCAAGAGTCCGGCACAGATACGCAGTATTTT.

The chain has TRBV7-2 and TRBJ1-6; TRBD1 is a possible D gene (5 bases). The CDR3 extends over 17 amino acids. CDR1 is SGHTA and CDR2 is FQGNSA in the germline V gene. Trimming took off 2 bases at V and 6 bases at J, with 17 bases between the two ends. The CDR3 here is CASSLYAGVQGNSPLHF. The CDR3 nucleotides read TGTGCCAGCAGCTTATATGCGGGGGTGCAGGGTAATTCACCCCTCCACTTT.

At least ten counts were recorded for this clonotype. The chain combines TRBV29-1 with TRBJ1-1; D possibly corresponds to TRBD1 (5 bases). This CDR3 is built from 10 residues. The ends were cut back, 5 bases at V and 7 bases at J, with 8 bases in the middle. Germline CDR1 reads SQVTM; CDR2 reads ANQGSEA. DNA of the CDR3: TGCAGCGTTCAGACAGTTGAAGCTTTCTTT. This codes for CSVQTVEAFF.

The sample holds a few counts of this clonotype. V and J are TRBV5-6 and TRBJ1-1; maybe TRBD1 (6 bases). The CDR3 covers 16 residues. CDR1 is SGHDT, CDR2 YYEEEE, per germline. V lost 0 bases and J lost 0, with 12 bases in between. The CDR3 here is CASSLGLTGLNTEAFF. The CDR3 bases are TGTGCCAGCAGCTTGGGATTAACAGGGCTGAACACTGAAGCTTTCTTT.

This chain connects TRBV6-1 to TRBJ1-2; D is possibly TRBD1 (5 bases). V lost 1 base, J lost 4 bases, and 16 bases lay in between. The CDR3 runs to 16 residues. CDR1 is MNHNS and CDR2 is SASEGT in the germline V gene. CDR3 bases: TGTGCCAGCAGTGAAGGGGGACCCTTTTACTCCTATGGCTACACCTTC. It specifies CASSEGGPFYSYGYTF.

This chain uses TRBV12-3 or TRBV12-4 with TRBJ1-5; D is unresolved. V was pared by 0 bases and J by 7 bases, with 10 bases between. The CDR3 runs 14 residues. As DNA, the CDR3 is TGTGCCAGCAGTTTAGCCCGGGTTCTCCAGCCCCAGCATTTT. Translated, it gives CASSLARVLQPQHF.

The chain joins TRBV6-2 or TRBV6-3 to TRBJ2-5; D perhaps matches TRBD2 (6 bases). Looked up from germline, CDR1 is MNHEY and CDR2 is SVGEGT. The CDR3 extends over 14 amino acids. V lost 6 bases to trimming and J lost 7 bases, with 18 bases between them. The CDR3 protein is CASSRDSSQSTQYF. The CDR3 DNA follows: TGTGCCAGCAGCCGGGACTCCTCCCAGTCGACCCAGTACTTC.

The genes are TRBV7-2 and TRBJ1-2; 7 bases fit TRBD1. After removal of 5 bases from V and 0 bases from J, the junction contained 0 bases not matched to a gene. Germline loops: CDR1 SGHTA, CDR2 FQGNSA. The CDR3 consists of 13 residues. CDR3 nucleotides: TGTGCCAGCAGCGACAGGGCTAACTATGGCTACACCTTC. Protein sequence: CASSDRANYGYTF.

The chain combines TRBV6-5 with TRBJ2-5; 9 bases map to TRBD1. Germline-derived CDR1 and CDR2 are MNHEY and SVGAGI. The J segment lost 5 bases and the V segment lost 8 bases, leaving 3 bases of the junction unmatched. This CDR3 spans 12 amino acids. CDR3 sequence (DNA): TGTGCCAGCGTTGGACAGGGGGAGACCCAGTACTTC. Translated, it gives CASVGQGETQYF.

The V gene is TRBV7-9, the J gene TRBJ1-2, with D unresolved. V was cut by 5 bases and J by 8 bases, with 9 bases left in between. Per germline, CDR1 SEHNR and CDR2 FQNEAQ (reference sequence). The CDR3 runs 11 residues. In DNA, the CDR3 is TGTGCCAGCAGCCCTTTAGGGGGCTACACCTTC. This sequence encodes CASSPLGGYTF.

This chain connects TRBV28 to TRBJ2-2; the D is unclear. The germline V gene has CDR1 MDHEN and CDR2 SYDVKM. The CDR3 consists of 13 residues. With 6 bases removed from V and 0 bases from J, the gap between germline ends came to 5 bases. The CDR3 DNA is TGTGCCAGCAGAGGCGCGAACACCGGGGAGCTGTTTTTT. Amino acid sequence: CASRGANTGELFF.